This is a list of T cell receptor beta chains from one sample in a study of blood T cell repertoires in COVID-19. Some clones are missing from TCRdb's copy, which holds only in-frame ones; the method was immunoSEQ multiplex PCR. The repertoire holds roughly 60,000 clones, with around nine tenths as singletons. The specimen sequenced was peripheral blood. These receptor sequences come from a man in his 70s with acute or convalescent COVID-19. The CDR3 runs from the conserved cysteine through the conserved F or W. The order of the fields is CDR3 DNA, CDR3 protein, clone size, V gene, CDR3 length, D gene, J gene. A D gene is named only where the DNA matches it firmly. Clone size is shown for a subset of rows, as once, few, many or a class of expanded clone.

cdr3_nt: TGTGCCAGCAGCCCGGACTACCTAAGGAGGGTAGAGCAGTTCTTC
cdr3_aa: CASSPDYLRRVEQFF
clone_size: NA
v_call: TRBV3-1/TRBV3-2
cdr3_length: 15
d_call: NA
j_call: TRBJ2-1

cdr3_nt: TGTGCCAGCAGCCCCGACAGTGGGGAGACCCAGTACTTC
cdr3_aa: CASSPDSGETQYF
clone_size: NA
v_call: TRBV11-3
cdr3_length: 13
d_call: NA
j_call: TRBJ2-5

cdr3_nt: TGCGCCAGCAGCTTGGGGCAGGAGGCGGATACGCAGTATTTT
cdr3_aa: CASSLGQEADTQYF
clone_size: once
v_call: TRBV5-1
cdr3_length: 14
d_call: NA
j_call: TRBJ2-3

cdr3_nt: TGTGCCAGCAGCTACGCCTCGGAGTACCAAGAGACCCAGTACTTC
cdr3_aa: CASSYASEYQETQYF
clone_size: NA
v_call: TRBV7-6
cdr3_length: 15
d_call: NA
j_call: TRBJ2-5

cdr3_nt: TGCGCCAGCAGCCGCGGACAGGGTCCCTACGAGCAGTACTTC
cdr3_aa: CASSRGQGPYEQYF
clone_size: NA
v_call: TRBV5-1
cdr3_length: 14
d_call: TRBD1
j_call: TRBJ2-7

cdr3_nt: TGTGCCAGCAGCGGGACTAGCGGGATTATCACAGATACGCAGTATTTT
cdr3_aa: CASSGTSGIITDTQYF
clone_size: NA
v_call: TRBV9
cdr3_length: 16
d_call: TRBD2
j_call: TRBJ2-3

cdr3_nt: TGTGCCAGCTCACGAGCGACAGGGCCTTTCGAGCAGTACTTC
cdr3_aa: CASSRATGPFEQYF
clone_size: NA
v_call: TRBV18
cdr3_length: 14
d_call: TRBD1
j_call: TRBJ2-7

cdr3_nt: TGTGCCAGCAGCTCTACAGGGGGGGAAAAACTGTTTTTT
cdr3_aa: CASSSTGGEKLFF
clone_size: NA
v_call: TRBV7-2
cdr3_length: 13
d_call: TRBD1
j_call: TRBJ1-4

cdr3_nt: TGTGCCAGCTCACCACCGGGCAGAGCCGGAAACACCATATATTTT
cdr3_aa: CASSPPGRAGNTIYF
clone_size: NA
v_call: TRBV18
cdr3_length: 15
d_call: NA
j_call: TRBJ1-3

cdr3_nt: TGTGCCAGCAGGCAGGGATCCGGGGCCAACGTCCTGACTTTC
cdr3_aa: CASRQGSGANVLTF
clone_size: NA
v_call: TRBV7-3
cdr3_length: 14
d_call: NA
j_call: TRBJ2-6

cdr3_nt: TGTGCCAGCACCAGAACACAGGCTGAGCAGTACTTC
cdr3_aa: CASTRTQAEQYF
clone_size: NA
v_call: TRBV28
cdr3_length: 12
d_call: NA
j_call: TRBJ2-7

cdr3_nt: TGTGCCAGCAGCGCCCACGCGGGGCAAGCTGGCTACACCTTC
cdr3_aa: CASSAHAGQAGYTF
clone_size: NA
v_call: TRBV9
cdr3_length: 14
d_call: NA
j_call: TRBJ1-2

cdr3_nt: TGCGCCAGCAGCTTAGAACACACAGATACGCAGTATTTT
cdr3_aa: CASSLEHTDTQYF
clone_size: once
v_call: TRBV5-1
cdr3_length: 13
d_call: NA
j_call: TRBJ2-3

cdr3_nt: TGCAGCGTTGAGGCCAGGAAAGCTTTCTTT
cdr3_aa: CSVEARKAFF
clone_size: NA
v_call: TRBV29-1
cdr3_length: 10
d_call: NA
j_call: TRBJ1-1

cdr3_nt: TGCGCCAGCAGCCCACGTTCGGGGGAGAATTCACCCCTCCACTTT
cdr3_aa: CASSPRSGENSPLHF
clone_size: NA
v_call: TRBV5-1
cdr3_length: 15
d_call: NA
j_call: TRBJ1-6

cdr3_nt: TGTGCCTGGAGGACTAGCGGGGGGCCATACAATGAGCAGTTCTTC
cdr3_aa: CAWRTSGGPYNEQFF
clone_size: NA
v_call: TRBV30
cdr3_length: 15
d_call: TRBD2
j_call: TRBJ2-1

cdr3_nt: TGTGCCAGCAGCTTCGACACCTTGGGTTCACCCCTCCACTTT
cdr3_aa: CASSFDTLGSPLHF
clone_size: NA
v_call: TRBV11-2
cdr3_length: 14
d_call: NA
j_call: TRBJ1-6

cdr3_nt: TGTGCCAGTAAAGTTTCGACAGTGAACACTGAAGCTTTCTTT
cdr3_aa: CASKVSTVNTEAFF
clone_size: NA
v_call: TRBV19
cdr3_length: 14
d_call: NA
j_call: TRBJ1-1

cdr3_nt: TGTGCCAGCAGCTTAGGAGCAGGGCAGATCGACACCATATATTTT
cdr3_aa: CASSLGAGQIDTIYF
clone_size: once
v_call: TRBV11-2
cdr3_length: 15
d_call: NA
j_call: TRBJ1-3

cdr3_nt: TGCGCCAGCAGCTTGGAACAGGGAAGTCAGCCCCAGCATTTT
cdr3_aa: CASSLEQGSQPQHF
clone_size: NA
v_call: TRBV5-1
cdr3_length: 14
d_call: NA
j_call: TRBJ1-5

cdr3_nt: TGTGCCAGCAGCCAGCGGGGGACAGGGTACACAGATACGCAGTATTTT
cdr3_aa: CASSQRGTGYTDTQYF
clone_size: once
v_call: TRBV3-1/TRBV3-2
cdr3_length: 16
d_call: TRBD1
j_call: TRBJ2-3

cdr3_nt: TGTGCCAGCAGCCCGTCGGACAGAAATTACAATGAGCAGTTCTTC
cdr3_aa: CASSPSDRNYNEQFF
clone_size: few
v_call: TRBV3-1/TRBV3-2
cdr3_length: 15
d_call: NA
j_call: TRBJ2-1

cdr3_nt: TGTGCCAGCAGCGTAGAGGGACACCCTAACTATGGCTACACCTTC
cdr3_aa: CASSVEGHPNYGYTF
clone_size: NA
v_call: TRBV9
cdr3_length: 15
d_call: NA
j_call: TRBJ1-2

cdr3_nt: TGTGCCAGTAGTAGACGACAGGGGAGTACCTACAATGAGCAGTTCTTC
cdr3_aa: CASSRRQGSTYNEQFF
clone_size: NA
v_call: TRBV19
cdr3_length: 16
d_call: TRBD1
j_call: TRBJ2-1

cdr3_nt: TGTGCCAGCAGCTCTGTAGGACTAGCGGGAGATTTTGCAGATACGCAGTATTTT
cdr3_aa: CASSSVGLAGDFADTQYF
clone_size: once
v_call: TRBV3-1/TRBV3-2
cdr3_length: 18
d_call: TRBD2
j_call: TRBJ2-3

cdr3_nt: TGTGCCAGCAGCGCCTCAGGACAGGGGGCGAAAGAGACCCAGTACTTC
cdr3_aa: CASSASGQGAKETQYF
clone_size: NA
v_call: TRBV9
cdr3_length: 16
d_call: TRBD1
j_call: TRBJ2-5

cdr3_nt: TGTGCCAGCAGCCGCGGGGGGATCAGCAATCAGCCCCAGCATTTT
cdr3_aa: CASSRGGISNQPQHF
clone_size: NA
v_call: TRBV3-1/TRBV3-2
cdr3_length: 15
d_call: NA
j_call: TRBJ1-5

cdr3_nt: TGTGCCAGCAGCTTGGCTAGCACAGATACGCAGTATTTT
cdr3_aa: CASSLASTDTQYF
clone_size: NA
v_call: TRBV5-4
cdr3_length: 13
d_call: NA
j_call: TRBJ2-3

cdr3_nt: TGTGCCAGCAGCGTAGAGCTAGGTTTGACGGGCAATGAGCAGTTCTTC
cdr3_aa: CASSVELGLTGNEQFF
clone_size: NA
v_call: TRBV9
cdr3_length: 16
d_call: NA
j_call: TRBJ2-1

cdr3_nt: TGTGCCAGCAGTCCGCGGACTAGCGGGAGTACTAACATTCAGTACTTC
cdr3_aa: CASSPRTSGSTNIQYF
clone_size: NA
v_call: TRBV6-2/TRBV6-3
cdr3_length: 16
d_call: TRBD2
j_call: TRBJ2-4

cdr3_nt: TGTGCCAGCAGGCCGAGGGGGCTTGTAGGCTACACCTTC
cdr3_aa: CASRPRGLVGYTF
clone_size: NA
v_call: TRBV28
cdr3_length: 13
d_call: TRBD1
j_call: TRBJ1-2

cdr3_nt: TGTGCCAGTACCCAGCGGCGCACCGGGGAGCTGTTTTTT
cdr3_aa: CASTQRRTGELFF
clone_size: once
v_call: TRBV19
cdr3_length: 13
d_call: NA
j_call: TRBJ2-2

cdr3_nt: TGTGCCAGCAGTTCCCGGGGCCTGGGGGGAAACATTCAGTACTTC
cdr3_aa: CASSSRGLGGNIQYF
clone_size: once
v_call: TRBV27
cdr3_length: 15
d_call: NA
j_call: TRBJ2-4

cdr3_nt: TGTGCCAGCAGCCACAGCTCCTACAATGAGCAGTTCTTC
cdr3_aa: CASSHSSYNEQFF
clone_size: NA
v_call: TRBV5-4
cdr3_length: 13
d_call: NA
j_call: TRBJ2-1

cdr3_nt: TGTGCCAGCAGTGACTCGGGGGGAAAGACTGAAGCTTTCTTT
cdr3_aa: CASSDSGGKTEAFF
clone_size: NA
v_call: TRBV6-4
cdr3_length: 14
d_call: NA
j_call: TRBJ1-1

cdr3_nt: TGTGCCAGTAGTATAGTGGCCGCCTCGACTAGCGGGAAGGCAGATACGCAGTATTTT
cdr3_aa: CASSIVAASTSGKADTQYF
clone_size: NA
v_call: TRBV19
cdr3_length: 19
d_call: TRBD2
j_call: TRBJ2-3

cdr3_nt: TGTGCCAGCAGCGTAGGGGCTAGCGGGAAAGGGTCCTACAATGAGCAGTTCTTC
cdr3_aa: CASSVGASGKGSYNEQFF
clone_size: NA
v_call: TRBV9
cdr3_length: 18
d_call: TRBD2
j_call: TRBJ2-1

cdr3_nt: TGTGCCAGCAGCCCTCAAATTACAGGGGCATATTCACCCCTCCACTTT
cdr3_aa: CASSPQITGAYSPLHF
clone_size: NA
v_call: TRBV3-1/TRBV3-2
cdr3_length: 16
d_call: TRBD1
j_call: TRBJ1-6

cdr3_nt: TGTGCCTGGAGTGTACATAGTAATAGCGGGGGGCGGCCGCTCTTC
cdr3_aa: CAWSVHSNSGGRPLF
clone_size: NA
v_call: TRBV30
cdr3_length: 15
d_call: TRBD2
j_call: TRBJ2-1

cdr3_nt: TGTGCCAGCAGCGTAGGAACAGTGAACACCGGGGAGCTGTTTTTT
cdr3_aa: CASSVGTVNTGELFF
clone_size: few
v_call: TRBV9
cdr3_length: 15
d_call: NA
j_call: TRBJ2-2

cdr3_nt: TGTGCCAGCAGCGTAGGGAGTAGCACAGATACGCAGTATTTT
cdr3_aa: CASSVGSSTDTQYF
clone_size: NA
v_call: TRBV2
cdr3_length: 14
d_call: NA
j_call: TRBJ2-3

cdr3_nt: TGTGCCAGCAGCTTAACAGGGGGGAATGAAAAACTGTTTTTT
cdr3_aa: CASSLTGGNEKLFF
clone_size: NA
v_call: TRBV7-9
cdr3_length: 14
d_call: TRBD1
j_call: TRBJ1-4

cdr3_nt: TGTGCCAGCAGCTTAGCTCGGAGTAGCGGGAGGGCCTATAACATTCAGTACTTC
cdr3_aa: CASSLARSSGRAYNIQYF
clone_size: NA
v_call: TRBV7-9
cdr3_length: 18
d_call: TRBD2
j_call: TRBJ2-4

cdr3_nt: TGCGCCAGCAGCCCTACAGGGGGAGGAGAGACCCAGTACTTC
cdr3_aa: CASSPTGGGETQYF
clone_size: NA
v_call: TRBV5-1
cdr3_length: 14
d_call: TRBD1
j_call: TRBJ2-5

cdr3_nt: TGTGCCAGCAGCTCGTACTCTGGAAACACCATATATTTT
cdr3_aa: CASSSYSGNTIYF
clone_size: NA
v_call: TRBV7-3
cdr3_length: 13
d_call: NA
j_call: TRBJ1-3

cdr3_nt: TGTGCCAGCAGCCCAACCAACCCAGGGCTAAACTATGGCTACACCTTC
cdr3_aa: CASSPTNPGLNYGYTF
clone_size: NA
v_call: TRBV5-6
cdr3_length: 16
d_call: NA
j_call: TRBJ1-2

cdr3_nt: TGTGCCAGCAGTGAAGGGACAGTGTACGGCTACACCTTC
cdr3_aa: CASSEGTVYGYTF
clone_size: NA
v_call: TRBV6-1
cdr3_length: 13
d_call: NA
j_call: TRBJ1-2

cdr3_nt: TGCGCCAGCAGCTTGGAGATAGCGGTATACAATGAGCAGTTCTTC
cdr3_aa: CASSLEIAVYNEQFF
clone_size: few
v_call: TRBV5-1
cdr3_length: 15
d_call: NA
j_call: TRBJ2-1

cdr3_nt: TGCGCCAGCAGCTTGGACAGAGGGGGTGAAAAACTGTTTTTT
cdr3_aa: CASSLDRGGEKLFF
clone_size: NA
v_call: TRBV5-1
cdr3_length: 14
d_call: NA
j_call: TRBJ1-4

cdr3_nt: TGTGCCAGCAGCTCCCGTAGTGGGGACAGATCCTCCTACGAGCAGTACTTC
cdr3_aa: CASSSRSGDRSSYEQYF
clone_size: NA
v_call: TRBV5-4
cdr3_length: 17
d_call: TRBD1
j_call: TRBJ2-7

cdr3_nt: TGCAGCGCCCTTAATTCCAATGAGCAGTTCTTC
cdr3_aa: CSALNSNEQFF
clone_size: NA
v_call: TRBV29-1
cdr3_length: 11
d_call: NA
j_call: TRBJ2-1

cdr3_nt: TGTGCCAGCAGCTCAAGGACAGGGGGCACCTACGAGCAGTACTTC
cdr3_aa: CASSSRTGGTYEQYF
clone_size: NA
v_call: TRBV7-9
cdr3_length: 15
d_call: TRBD1
j_call: TRBJ2-7

cdr3_nt: TGTGCCAGCAGCCCCCAAGGACTAGCTGAGACCCAGTACTTC
cdr3_aa: CASSPQGLAETQYF
clone_size: NA
v_call: TRBV9
cdr3_length: 14
d_call: TRBD2
j_call: TRBJ2-5

cdr3_nt: TGCGCCAGCGAATTGGGGGGAACAGATACGCAGTATTTT
cdr3_aa: CASELGGTDTQYF
clone_size: NA
v_call: TRBV5-1
cdr3_length: 13
d_call: NA
j_call: TRBJ2-3